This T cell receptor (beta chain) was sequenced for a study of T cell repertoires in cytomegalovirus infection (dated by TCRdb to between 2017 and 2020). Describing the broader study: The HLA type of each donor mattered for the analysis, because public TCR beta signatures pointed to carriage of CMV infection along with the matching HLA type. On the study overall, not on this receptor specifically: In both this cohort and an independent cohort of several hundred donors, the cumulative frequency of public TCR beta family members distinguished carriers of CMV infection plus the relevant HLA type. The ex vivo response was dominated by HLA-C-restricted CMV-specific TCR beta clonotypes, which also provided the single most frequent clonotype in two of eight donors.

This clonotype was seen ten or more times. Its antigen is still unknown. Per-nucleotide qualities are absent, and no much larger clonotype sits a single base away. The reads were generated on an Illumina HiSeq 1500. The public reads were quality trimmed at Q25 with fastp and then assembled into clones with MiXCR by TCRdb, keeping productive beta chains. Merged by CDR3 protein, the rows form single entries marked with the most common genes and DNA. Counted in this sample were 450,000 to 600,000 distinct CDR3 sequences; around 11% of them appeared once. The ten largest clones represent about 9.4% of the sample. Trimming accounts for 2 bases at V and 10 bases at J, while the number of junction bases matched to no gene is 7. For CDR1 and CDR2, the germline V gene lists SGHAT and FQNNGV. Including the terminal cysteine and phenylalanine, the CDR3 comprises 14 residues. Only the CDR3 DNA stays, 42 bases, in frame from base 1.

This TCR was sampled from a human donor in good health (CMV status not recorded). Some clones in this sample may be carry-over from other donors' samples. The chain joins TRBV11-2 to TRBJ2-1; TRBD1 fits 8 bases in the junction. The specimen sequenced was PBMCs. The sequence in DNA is TGTGCCAGCAGCTTAAGGACAGGGCCCTCAGAGCAGTTCTTC. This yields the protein CASSLRTGPSEQFF.